A selection of T cell receptor beta chains follows, all from one sample in a study of shared clonotypes between healthy human individuals. TCRdb's copy holds only in-frame clones and misses some; the assay was immunoSEQ multiplex PCR. The sample consists of some 1 million clones, about 75% of them appearing once. Sequencing was done on a sample of memory CD4+ T cells sorted from blood. The receptors here all came from a man aged 18 to 29 in good health. The CDR3 runs from the conserved cysteine through the conserved F or W. Each record gives: clone size, J gene, V gene, D gene, CDR3 protein, CDR3 DNA. A D gene is named only where the DNA matches it firmly. Not all rows give a size; the values are once, few, many and, for expanded clones, a class.

abundance: .; j_gene: TRBJ2-3; v_gene: TRBV9; d_gene: TRBD2; CDR3aa: CASSFSLAGSGDTQYF; CDR3nt: TGTGCCAGCAGCTTCTCTCTAGCGGGATCAGGGGATACGCAGTATTTT
abundance: .; j_gene: TRBJ1-2; v_gene: TRBV6-5; d_gene: .; CDR3aa: CASQEDGSNYGYTF; CDR3nt: TGTGCCAGTCAAGAGGACGGATCTAACTATGGCTACACCTTC
abundance: .; j_gene: TRBJ1-4; v_gene: TRBV7-8; d_gene: .; CDR3aa: CASSLVSGKSFEKLFF; CDR3nt: TGTGCCAGCAGCTTAGTCTCAGGGAAGTCGTTTGAAAAACTGTTTTTT
abundance: .; j_gene: TRBJ2-7; v_gene: TRBV29-1; d_gene: .; CDR3aa: CSVETLYEQYF; CDR3nt: TGCAGCGTTGAAACTCTCTACGAGCAGTACTTC
abundance: .; j_gene: TRBJ2-2; v_gene: TRBV18; d_gene: .; CDR3aa: CASSPPGRGVDTGELFF; CDR3nt: TGTGCCAGCTCACCACCGGGCAGGGGCGTAGACACCGGGGAGCTGTTTTTT
abundance: .; j_gene: TRBJ2-2; v_gene: TRBV5-1; d_gene: TRBD2; CDR3aa: CASSSASGGITGELFF; CDR3nt: TGCGCCAGCAGTTCGGCTAGCGGGGGGATCACCGGGGAGCTGTTTTTT
abundance: .; j_gene: TRBJ1-6; v_gene: TRBV27; d_gene: .; CDR3aa: CASSLSGVGSLHF; CDR3nt: TGTGCCAGCAGTTTATCTGGGGTGGGCTCCCTCCACTTT
abundance: once; j_gene: TRBJ2-5; v_gene: TRBV15; d_gene: .; CDR3aa: CATSRDREGSQYF; CDR3nt: TGTGCCACCAGCAGAGATCGAGAGGGGTCCCAGTACTTC
abundance: .; j_gene: TRBJ1-5; v_gene: TRBV11-2; d_gene: .; CDR3aa: CASSLLGYANQPQHF; CDR3nt: TGTGCCAGCAGCTTATTGGGCTACGCCAATCAGCCCCAGCATTTT
abundance: .; j_gene: TRBJ1-2; v_gene: TRBV6-6; d_gene: .; CDR3aa: CASSPGVGGYTF; CDR3nt: TGTGCCAGCAGTCCAGGGGTTGGTGGCTACACCTTC
abundance: .; j_gene: TRBJ1-1; v_gene: TRBV5-1; d_gene: .; CDR3aa: CASNGDGAEAFF; CDR3nt: TGCGCCAGCAATGGGGACGGCGCTGAAGCTTTCTTT
abundance: few; j_gene: TRBJ2-7; v_gene: TRBV10-1; d_gene: .; CDR3aa: CASSESRVGEQYF; CDR3nt: TGCGCCAGCAGTGAGTCTAGAGTGGGAGAGCAGTACTTC
abundance: .; j_gene: TRBJ2-3; v_gene: TRBV7-2; d_gene: .; CDR3aa: CASSAQQGRTDTQYF; CDR3nt: TGTGCCAGCAGCGCCCAACAGGGTAGGACAGATACGCAGTATTTT
abundance: .; j_gene: TRBJ1-3; v_gene: TRBV2; d_gene: .; CDR3aa: CASSLQGNTIYF; CDR3nt: TGTGCCAGCAGCTTACAAGGAAACACCATATATTTT
abundance: once; j_gene: TRBJ1-5; v_gene: TRBV27; d_gene: .; CDR3aa: CASSLRTDNQPQHF; CDR3nt: TGTGCCAGCAGTTTAAGAACAGACAATCAGCCCCAGCATTTT
abundance: .; j_gene: TRBJ2-1; v_gene: TRBV18; d_gene: .; CDR3aa: CASSLTQASGNEQFF; CDR3nt: TGTGCCAGCTCACTAACACAGGCGTCGGGCAATGAGCAGTTCTTC
abundance: .; j_gene: TRBJ1-5; v_gene: TRBV28; d_gene: .; CDR3aa: CASTRPPGRKNSNQPQHF; CDR3nt: TGTGCCAGCACTCGCCCTCCGGGCCGTAAGAATAGCAATCAGCCCCAGCATTTT
abundance: once; j_gene: TRBJ2-2; v_gene: TRBV6-1; d_gene: .; CDR3aa: CASSQLGPVGELFF; CDR3nt: TGTGCCAGCAGCCAACTAGGACCAGTCGGGGAGCTGTTTTTT
abundance: .; j_gene: TRBJ2-7; v_gene: TRBV11-1; d_gene: .; CDR3aa: CASSSEGGETYEQYF; CDR3nt: TGTGCCAGCAGCTCCGAGGGGGGTGAAACCTACGAGCAGTACTTC
abundance: .; j_gene: TRBJ2-7; v_gene: TRBV6-5; d_gene: .; CDR3aa: CASSSGENRDYEQYF; CDR3nt: TGTGCCAGCAGTTCAGGGGAAAACAGGGACTACGAGCAGTACTTC
abundance: .; j_gene: TRBJ2-2; v_gene: TRBV25-1; d_gene: TRBD1; CDR3aa: CASTAGGTGELFF; CDR3nt: TGTGCCAGCACGGCAGGGGGCACCGGGGAGCTGTTTTTT
abundance: .; j_gene: TRBJ2-3; v_gene: TRBV7-2; d_gene: .; CDR3aa: CASSLDRPDTDTQYF; CDR3nt: TGTGCCAGCAGCTTAGATCGGCCTGACACAGATACGCAGTATTTT
abundance: few; j_gene: TRBJ2-6; v_gene: TRBV19; d_gene: .; CDR3aa: CASSMWGANVLTF; CDR3nt: TGTGCCAGTAGTATGTGGGGGGCCAACGTCCTGACTTTC
abundance: .; j_gene: TRBJ2-7; v_gene: TRBV27; d_gene: TRBD1; CDR3aa: CASRYRGWQYF; CDR3nt: TGTGCCAGCAGGTACAGGGGTTGGCAGTACTTC
abundance: once; j_gene: TRBJ2-7; v_gene: TRBV28; d_gene: .; CDR3aa: CASTRGSYEQYF; CDR3nt: TGTGCCAGCACGAGGGGCTCCTACGAGCAGTACTTC
abundance: .; j_gene: TRBJ2-3; v_gene: TRBV6-5; d_gene: .; CDR3aa: CASSLRDTQYF; CDR3nt: TGTGCCAGCAGTCTCCGGGATACGCAGTATTTT
abundance: .; j_gene: TRBJ2-1; v_gene: TRBV4-1; d_gene: TRBD1; CDR3aa: CASRQDRAVGEQFF; CDR3nt: TGCGCCAGCAGGCAGGACAGGGCAGTCGGTGAGCAGTTCTTC
abundance: .; j_gene: TRBJ2-3; v_gene: TRBV18; d_gene: .; CDR3aa: CASSPPSRSTDTQYF; CDR3nt: TGTGCCAGCTCACCACCGAGCCGTAGCACAGATACGCAGTATTTT
abundance: once; j_gene: TRBJ2-2; v_gene: TRBV5-6; d_gene: TRBD1; CDR3aa: CASSRQGMNTGELFF; CDR3nt: TGTGCCAGCAGCCGACAGGGGATGAACACCGGGGAGCTGTTTTTT
abundance: .; j_gene: TRBJ2-6; v_gene: TRBV2; d_gene: .; CDR3aa: CASRVTGSGANVLTF; CDR3nt: TGTGCCAGCAGAGTAACAGGGTCTGGGGCCAACGTCCTGACTTTC
abundance: .; j_gene: TRBJ2-7; v_gene: TRBV9; d_gene: TRBD2; CDR3aa: CASSVETSDTHSYEQYF; CDR3nt: TGTGCCAGCAGCGTGGAGACTAGCGACACCCACTCCTACGAGCAGTACTTC
abundance: once; j_gene: TRBJ2-1; v_gene: TRBV2; d_gene: TRBD2; CDR3aa: CASSENGGINNEQFF; CDR3nt: TGTGCCAGCAGTGAAAACGGGGGGATAAACAATGAGCAGTTCTTC
abundance: .; j_gene: TRBJ2-7; v_gene: TRBV10-1; d_gene: .; CDR3aa: CATRTPSSYEQYF; CDR3nt: TGCGCCACCAGGACTCCGAGCTCCTACGAGCAGTACTTC
abundance: .; j_gene: TRBJ2-1; v_gene: TRBV5-1; d_gene: TRBD1; CDR3aa: CASTEGQGVDEQFF; CDR3nt: TGCGCCAGCACGGAGGGACAGGGTGTCGATGAGCAGTTCTTC
abundance: .; j_gene: TRBJ2-2; v_gene: TRBV4-3; d_gene: .; CDR3aa: CASSQLLASNTGELFF; CDR3nt: TGCGCCAGCAGCCAATTGTTGGCGTCGAACACCGGGGAGCTGTTTTTT
abundance: once; j_gene: TRBJ2-6; v_gene: TRBV19; d_gene: TRBD1; CDR3aa: CASSTRTGSGANVLTF; CDR3nt: TGTGCCAGTAGTACCCGGACAGGGTCTGGGGCCAACGTCCTGACTTTC
abundance: once; j_gene: TRBJ2-2; v_gene: TRBV18; d_gene: .; CDR3aa: CASSPPIPNTGELFF; CDR3nt: TGTGCCAGCTCACCACCGATCCCGAACACCGGGGAGCTGTTTTTT
abundance: .; j_gene: TRBJ2-1; v_gene: TRBV10-3; d_gene: .; CDR3aa: CAISESPLEEQFF; CDR3nt: TGTGCCATCAGTGAGTCGCCCCTCGAGGAGCAGTTCTTC
abundance: .; j_gene: TRBJ1-5; v_gene: TRBV6-1; d_gene: .; CDR3aa: CASRVHSNQPQHF; CDR3nt: TGTGCCAGCAGGGTTCATAGCAATCAGCCCCAGCATTTT
abundance: many; j_gene: TRBJ2-7; v_gene: TRBV11-2; d_gene: .; CDR3aa: CASSHDSYEQYF; CDR3nt: TGTGCCAGCAGCCACGACTCGTACGAGCAGTACTTC
abundance: .; j_gene: TRBJ2-7; v_gene: TRBV28; d_gene: TRBD2; CDR3aa: CASSHNPTSVDEQYF; CDR3nt: TGTGCCAGCAGCCACAACCCGACTAGCGTTGACGAGCAGTACTTC
abundance: .; j_gene: TRBJ2-2; v_gene: TRBV6-9; d_gene: TRBD1; CDR3aa: CASRQGALFSGELFF; CDR3nt: TGTGCCAGTAGACAGGGGGCCCTGTTTTCCGGGGAGCTGTTTTTT
abundance: .; j_gene: TRBJ1-3; v_gene: TRBV4-3; d_gene: .; CDR3aa: CASSQEHRLNTIYF; CDR3nt: TGCGCCAGCAGCCAAGAGCACAGGTTAAACACCATATATTTT
abundance: .; j_gene: TRBJ2-3; v_gene: TRBV10-3; d_gene: .; CDR3aa: CAIRPPTGTDTQYF; CDR3nt: TGTGCCATCAGGCCCCCGACAGGCACAGATACGCAGTATTTT
abundance: .; j_gene: TRBJ1-1; v_gene: TRBV5-1; d_gene: .; CDR3aa: CASRVREFWDTEAFF; CDR3nt: TGCGCCAGCAGAGTCCGGGAGTTTTGGGACACTGAAGCTTTCTTT
abundance: .; j_gene: TRBJ2-1; v_gene: TRBV19; d_gene: TRBD2; CDR3aa: CASSKITGTSGRDEQFF; CDR3nt: TGTGCCAGTAGTAAAATAACCGGGACTAGCGGGAGGGATGAGCAGTTCTTC
abundance: .; j_gene: TRBJ1-4; v_gene: TRBV5-1; d_gene: .; CDR3aa: CASSISGSNEKLFF; CDR3nt: TGCGCCAGCAGTATCTCGGGCTCTAATGAAAAACTGTTTTTT
abundance: .; j_gene: TRBJ2-1; v_gene: TRBV19; d_gene: .; CDR3aa: CATSTGQAHNEQFF; CDR3nt: TGTGCCACTTCGACTGGGCAGGCCCACAATGAGCAGTTCTTC
abundance: many; j_gene: TRBJ2-6; v_gene: TRBV19; d_gene: TRBD1; CDR3aa: CASTGGATGANVLTF; CDR3nt: TGTGCCAGTACAGGGGGCGCGACAGGGGCCAACGTCCTGACTTTC
abundance: .; j_gene: TRBJ2-7; v_gene: TRBV28; d_gene: .; CDR3aa: CASSLGGQRYYEQYF; CDR3nt: TGTGCCAGCAGTTTGGGGGGACAGCGCTACTACGAGCAGTACTTC
abundance: .; j_gene: TRBJ2-7; v_gene: TRBV2; d_gene: TRBD1; CDR3aa: CASSRDRAYDEQYF; CDR3nt: TGTGCCAGCAGCCGGGACAGGGCATACGACGAGCAGTACTTC
abundance: .; j_gene: TRBJ1-5; v_gene: TRBV19; d_gene: TRBD1; CDR3aa: CASSTGTGGNQPQHF; CDR3nt: TGTGCCAGTAGTACCGGGACAGGGGGCAATCAGCCCCAGCATTTT
abundance: once; j_gene: TRBJ1-2; v_gene: TRBV6-4; d_gene: TRBD1; CDR3aa: CASSSLTGGSYGYTF; CDR3nt: TGTGCCAGCAGTTCCTTGACAGGGGGATCCTATGGCTACACCTTC
abundance: .; j_gene: TRBJ1-1; v_gene: TRBV5-6; d_gene: .; CDR3aa: CASSVQGKSAEAFF; CDR3nt: TGTGCCAGCAGCGTACAGGGTAAGAGCGCTGAAGCTTTCTTT
abundance: .; j_gene: TRBJ2-1; v_gene: TRBV6-1; d_gene: TRBD1; CDR3aa: CASRRTGDNEQFF; CDR3nt: TGTGCCAGCAGGCGGACAGGGGACAATGAGCAGTTCTTC
abundance: .; j_gene: TRBJ1-1; v_gene: TRBV2; d_gene: .; CDR3aa: CASRRRNTEAFF; CDR3nt: TGTGCCAGCAGGCGGCGGAACACTGAAGCTTTCTTT
abundance: .; j_gene: TRBJ2-7; v_gene: TRBV10-3; d_gene: .; CDR3aa: CAISGERDTSRRSSYEQYF; CDR3nt: TGTGCCATCAGTGGAGAGAGGGACACTTCCCGCCGTAGCAGCTACGAGCAGTACTTC
abundance: .; j_gene: TRBJ2-3; v_gene: TRBV7-2; d_gene: TRBD1; CDR3aa: CASSYRGQGTDTQYF; CDR3nt: TGTGCCAGCAGCTATAGGGGACAGGGCACAGATACGCAGTATTTT
abundance: .; j_gene: TRBJ2-6; v_gene: TRBV5-8; d_gene: .; CDR3aa: CASSPVLSGANVLTF; CDR3nt: TGTGCCAGCAGCCCGGTACTTTCTGGGGCCAACGTCCTGACTTTC